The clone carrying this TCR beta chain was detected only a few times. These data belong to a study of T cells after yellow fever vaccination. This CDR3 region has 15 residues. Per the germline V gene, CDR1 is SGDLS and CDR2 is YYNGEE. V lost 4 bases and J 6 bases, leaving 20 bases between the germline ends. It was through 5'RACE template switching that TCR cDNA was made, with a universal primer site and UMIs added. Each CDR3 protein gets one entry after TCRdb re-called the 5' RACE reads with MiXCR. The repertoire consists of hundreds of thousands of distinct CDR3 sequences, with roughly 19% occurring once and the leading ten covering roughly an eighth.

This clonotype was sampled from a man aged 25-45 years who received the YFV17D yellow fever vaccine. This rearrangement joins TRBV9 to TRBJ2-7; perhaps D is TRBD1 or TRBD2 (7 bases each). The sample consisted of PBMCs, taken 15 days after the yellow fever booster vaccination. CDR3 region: CASSPQGGFRFEQYF. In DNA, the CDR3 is TGTGCCAGCAGCCCCCAGGGGGGGTTCCGATTCGAGCAGTACTTC.